Shown below are 18 T cell receptor beta chains from a single sample sequenced in a study of spatial heterogeneity in lung cancer. The time point denotes: sample taken at primary tumor resection. TCRdb redid the calling of the 5' RACE reads with MiXCR, one entry per CDR3 protein. The table records about 22,000 distinct CDR3 sequences, around 5.3% of them present only once. The specimen comprised PBMCs, sampled at surgery. These receptors originate from a male donor with early-stage non-small cell lung cancer.

This clonotype was seen more than once but under ten times. The rearrangement uses TRBV6-5 and TRBJ2-7, with 11 bases matching TRBD2. Germline CDR1 and CDR2: MNHEY and SVGAGI. The CDR3 loop spans 16 amino acids. Trimming took 4 bases from V and 6 from J; bases not matched to a gene: 11. The CDR3 region has the DNA TGTGCCAGCAGTTTCGTAGCGGGAGGGCCCAACCGCGAGCAGTACTTC. It yields the protein CASSFVAGGPNREQYF.

Many counts were recorded for this clonotype. The V and J genes are TRBV11-2 and TRBJ2-7, with TRBD1 matching 9 bases. The CDR3 has 16 amino acids. V dropped 5 bases and J dropped 3; count of bases not matched to a gene: 11. CDR1 and CDR2 from the germline V gene are SGHAT and FQNNGV. The chain's CDR3 is CASSPTGTGKFYEQYF. The DNA for the CDR3 is TGTGCCAGCAGCCCGACCGGGACAGGGAAGTTCTACGAGCAGTACTTC. Full variable domain (outside the CDR3, taken from reference TRBV11-2 and TRBJ2-7): EAGVAQSPRYKIIEKRQSVAFWCNPISGHATLYWYQQILGQGPKLLIQFQNNGVVDDSQLPKDRFSAERLKGVDSTLKIQPAKLEDSAVYLCASSPTGTGKFYEQYFGPGTRLTVT.

This clonotype showed up many times. This rearrangement joins TRBV11-1 to TRBJ1-2; TRBD1 is a possible D gene (6 bases). This CDR3 comprises 15 residues. Germline CDR1 and CDR2: SGHAT and FQDESV (reference sequence). Trimming pared 5 bases from V and 0 bases from J, leaving 13 bases between. The CDR3 DNA is TGTGCCAGCAGCCCCGACAGGCGAGCTAACTATGGCTACACCTTC. It translates to CASSPDRRANYGYTF.

This clonotype came up many times. V and J are TRBV7-2 and TRBJ1-3; possibly TRBD1 for D (6 bases). This CDR3 region has 15 residues. V was cut by 2 bases and J by 0 bases, with 8 bases left in between. The germline gives CDR1 SGHTA, CDR2 FQGNSA. CDR3 sequence: CASSLRGSSGNTIYF. CDR3 in DNA: TGTGCCAGCAGCTTAAGGGGGAGCTCTGGAAACACCATATATTTT. Variable domain in full (rest from reference TRBV7-2 and TRBJ1-3): GAGVSQSPSNKVTEKGKDVELRCDPISGHTALYWYRQSLGQGLEFLIYFQGNSAPDKSGLPSDRFSAERTGGSVSTLTIQRTQQEDSAVYLCASSLRGSSGNTIYFGEGSWLTVV.

In its sample, this clonotype was seen many times. The rearrangement links TRBV4-1 to TRBJ2-1; D is perhaps TRBD1 or TRBD2 (5 bases each). CDR1 is MGHRA and CDR2 is YSYEKL in the germline V gene. This CDR3 region has 13 residues. V was pared by 0 bases and J by 10 bases, with 10 bases between. The CDR3 loop reads CASSQDSRDEQFF. In DNA, the CDR3 is TGCGCCAGCAGCCAAGATAGCAGGGACGAGCAGTTCTTC.

The table lists this clonotype with many counts. The chain recombines TRBV20-1 with TRBJ1-1, with no clear D. The CDR3 sequence is 13 residues long. Trimming took off 3 bases at V and 0 bases at J, with 8 bases between the two ends. The germline V gene has CDR1 DFQATT and CDR2 SNEGSKA (reference sequence). The CDR3 sequence is CSASLQLNTEAFF. CDR3 in DNA: TGCAGTGCTAGTCTTCAGCTGAACACTGAAGCTTTCTTT.

This clonotype appeared many times. The chain combines TRBV28 with TRBJ2-5; tentative D call: TRBD2 (6 bases). The germline V and J ends were trimmed by 6 bases and 3 bases, with 11 bases remaining between them. Germline V gene sequence: CDR1 MDHEN, CDR2 SYDVKM. The length of the CDR3 is 13 residues. The CDR3 DNA reads as TGTGCCAGCAGAGGGCGGGGTGAAGAGACCCAGTACTTC. This sequence encodes CASRGRGEETQYF.

This clonotype was detected ten times or more. CDR3 DNA sequence: TGTGCCAGCAGTCGACAGGGGACCTCCTACGAGCAGTACTTC. This codes for CASSRQGTSYEQYF. V gene TRBV27 combines with J gene TRBJ2-7; the match to TRBD1 covers 8 bases. CDR3 length: 14 residues. Germline loops: CDR1 MNHEY, CDR2 SMNVEV (reference sequence). The V gene end was trimmed by 5 bases and the J gene end by 0 bases; junction bases not matched to a gene: 3.

In its sample, this clonotype is large. V gene TRBV29-1 combines with J gene TRBJ2-7; 8 nucleotides match TRBD1. The junction had 7 bases not matched to a gene; V was cut back by 3 bases and J by 3 bases. Germline-derived CDR1 and CDR2 are SQVTM and ANQGSEA. The CDR3 is 14 residues long. The CDR3 DNA sequence: TGCAGCGTTGAGATCGGCGACAGGGGCTACGAGCAGTACTTC. Protein product: CSVEIGDRGYEQYF.

This clonotype occurred many times. The genes are TRBV7-9 and TRBJ2-1; unclear D gene. Trimming left V 7 bases short and J 0 bases short, with 10 bases between. There are 14 residues in the CDR3. CDR1 and CDR2 from the germline V gene are SEHNR and FQNEAQ (reference sequence). CDR3 in DNA: TGTGCCAGCACCTTCCGGAGCTCCTACAATGAGCAGTTCTTC. Its protein product is CASTFRSSYNEQFF. Full variable domain (missing parts from reference TRBV7-9 and TRBJ2-1): DTGVSQNPRHKITKRGQNVTFRCDPISEHNRLYWYRQTLGQGPEFLTYFQNEAQLEKSRLLSDRFSAERPKGSFSTLEIQRTEQGDSAMYLCASTFRSSYNEQFFGPGTRLTVL.

This clonotype came up many times. V usage is TRBV7-2 and J usage is TRBJ1-2, with 7 bases matching TRBD1. The CDR3 extends over 15 amino acids. From germline, CDR1 is SGHTA and CDR2 FQGNSA. V was clipped by 3 bases and J by 2 bases; unmatched bases: 6. The CDR3 here is CASSFKQGRNYGYTF. The CDR3 region has the DNA TGTGCCAGCAGCTTCAAACAGGGGAGGAACTATGGCTACACCTTC.

This clonotype came up a few times. The chain employs TRBV19 and TRBJ2-3, with TRBD1 as a possible D gene (6 bases). CDR1 is LNHDA and CDR2 is SQIVND in the germline V gene (reference sequence). Trimming shortened V by 7 bases and J by 0 bases, and 14 bases separated the two germline ends. The CDR3 runs 15 residues. This CDR3 is CASTRRGVSTDTQYF. CDR3 nucleotide sequence: TGTGCCAGTACCCGCAGGGGAGTGAGCACAGATACGCAGTATTTT.

This clonotype was seen many times. The V call is TRBV2, the J call TRBJ2-7; 10 bases fit TRBD1. The CDR3 extends over 13 amino acids. The ends lost 8 bases at V and 2 bases at J; junction bases unmatched: 3. Germline loops: CDR1 SNHLY, CDR2 FYNNEI. CDR3 nucleotide sequence: TGTGCCAGCCGACAGGGGGCGGCCTACGAGCAGTACTTC. Translation: CASRQGAAYEQYF.

This clonotype was seen repeatedly, ten times or more. V gene TRBV4-3 combines with J gene TRBJ2-6; D is unclear. Between the trimmed V and J ends, which lost 4 bases and 2 bases, there was a span of 15 bases. This CDR3 has 17 amino acids. Germline CDR1 is LGHNA and CDR2 is YSLEER. The CDR3 bases are TGCGCCAGCAGCCGGCAGGTCCTTGAGGCTGGGGCCAACGTCCTGACTTTC. This encodes CASSRQVLEAGANVLTF.

The chain recombines TRBV20-1 with TRBJ2-3; possibly TRBD2 for D (6 bases). The germline CDR1 and CDR2 sequences are DFQATT and SNEGSKA (reference sequence). This CDR3 is 15 amino acids long. Between the trimmed V and J ends, which lost 4 bases and 0 bases, there was a span of 14 bases. The CDR3 DNA follows: TGCAGTGCTACCCACCGGGACTCTAGCACAGATACGCAGTATTTT. This codes for CSATHRDSSTDTQYF.

This clonotype was observed at least ten times. The chain joins TRBV11-2 to TRBJ2-5; possibly TRBD1 or TRBD2 for D (5 bases each). V lost 1 base and J 0 bases, leaving 15 bases between the germline ends. Germline-derived CDR1 and CDR2 are SGHAT and FQNNGV. The CDR3 runs 17 residues. The CDR3 sequence: CASSLAPGTGYQETQYF. For the CDR3, the DNA is TGTGCCAGCAGCTTAGCCCCAGGGACCGGGTACCAAGAGACCCAGTACTTC.

At least ten counts were recorded for this clonotype. V and J are TRBV19 and TRBJ2-5, with D possibly matching TRBD1 (6 bases). This CDR3 contains 15 residues. V lost 6 bases and J 5 bases, leaving 19 bases between the germline ends. CDR1 and CDR2 from the germline V gene are LNHDA and SQIVND (reference sequence). The CDR3 DNA is TGTGCCAGTAGCAATAGGGCGGCAGGGGAGGAGACCCAGTACTTC. Translated: CASSNRAAGEETQYF.

This clonotype has at least ten counts. This chain connects TRBV15 to TRBJ2-1; unclear D gene. Germline V gives CDR1 LNHNV, CDR2 YYDKDF (reference sequence). The length of the CDR3 is 12 residues. Trimming pared 1 base from V and 7 bases from J, leaving 5 bases between. In DNA, the CDR3 is TGTGCCACCAGCAGAGCGCGGAATGAGCAGTTCTTC. Translated: CATSRARNEQFF.